The T cell receptor beta chain described here comes from a study of shared clonotypes between healthy human individuals. Study at large: Plates per donor: three CD4 naive, three CD4 memory, two CD8 naive, one CD8 memory.

Sequenced by immunoSEQ multiplex PCR; TCRdb stores in-frame clones only, minus some. The data contain roughly 2.5 million clones, approximately 94% of them seen just once; the ten biggest clones take up roughly 0.14%. This clone was detected a few times. CDR1 is SGHVS and CDR2 is FQNEAQ in the germline V gene. V was cut by 6 bases and J by 4 bases, with 13 bases left in between. CDR3 size: 14 residues. The sample was naive CD4+ T cells sorted from blood. The subset: CD45RA+ positively selected. This TCR was recovered from a man aged 18 to 35 in good health. The gene calls are TRBV7-8 and TRBJ1-5; D gene unclear. CDR3 sequence (DNA): TGTGCCAGCAGACCAGGCGGAGTTAATCAGCCCCAGCATTTT. This sequence encodes CASRPGGVNQPQHF. Full variable domain (missing parts from reference TRBV7-8 and TRBJ1-5): GAGVSQSPRYKVAKRGQDVALRCDPISGHVSLFWYQQALGQGPEFLTYFQNEAQLDKSGLPSDRFFAERPEGSVSTLKIQRTQQEDSAVYLCASRPGGVNQPQHFGDGTRLSIL.